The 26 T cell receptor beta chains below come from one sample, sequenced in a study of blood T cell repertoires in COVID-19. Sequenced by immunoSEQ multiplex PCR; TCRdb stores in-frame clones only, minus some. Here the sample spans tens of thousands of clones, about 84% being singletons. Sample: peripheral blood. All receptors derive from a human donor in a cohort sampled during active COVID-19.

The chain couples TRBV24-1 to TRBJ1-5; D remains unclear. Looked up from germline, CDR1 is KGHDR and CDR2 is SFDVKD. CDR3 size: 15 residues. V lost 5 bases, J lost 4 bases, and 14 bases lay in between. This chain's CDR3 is CATSGVEGPNQPQHF. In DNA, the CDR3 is TGTGCCACCAGTGGGGTGGAGGGCCCGAATCAGCCCCAGCATTTT.

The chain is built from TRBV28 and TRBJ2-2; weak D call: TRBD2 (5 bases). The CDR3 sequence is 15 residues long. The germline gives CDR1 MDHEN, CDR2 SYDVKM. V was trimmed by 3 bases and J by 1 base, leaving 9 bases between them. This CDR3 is CASSFRRVNTGELFF. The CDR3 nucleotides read TGTGCCAGCAGTTTTCGGCGGGTGAACACCGGGGAGCTGTTTTTT.

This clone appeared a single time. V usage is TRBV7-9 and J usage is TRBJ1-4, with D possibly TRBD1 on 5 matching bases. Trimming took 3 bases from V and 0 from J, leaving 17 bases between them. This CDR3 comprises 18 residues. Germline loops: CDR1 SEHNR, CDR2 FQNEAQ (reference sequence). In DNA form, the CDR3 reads TGTGCCAGCAGCTTTCTTCTGACAGAACTTTCAACTAATGAAAAACTGTTTTTT. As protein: CASSFLLTELSTNEKLFF.

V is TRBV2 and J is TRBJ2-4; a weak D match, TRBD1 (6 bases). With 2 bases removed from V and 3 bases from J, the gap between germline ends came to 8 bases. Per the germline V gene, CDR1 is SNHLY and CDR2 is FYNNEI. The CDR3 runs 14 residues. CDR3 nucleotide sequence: TGTGCCAGCAGTGAATGGGGGCGCAAAAACATTCAGTACTTC. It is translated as CASSEWGRKNIQYF. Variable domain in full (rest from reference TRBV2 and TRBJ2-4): EPEVTQTPSHQVTQMGQEVILRCVPISNHLYFYWYRQILGQKVEFLVSFYNNEISEKSEIFDDQFSVERPDGSNFTLKIRSTKLEDSAMYFCASSEWGRKNIQYFGAGTRLSVL.

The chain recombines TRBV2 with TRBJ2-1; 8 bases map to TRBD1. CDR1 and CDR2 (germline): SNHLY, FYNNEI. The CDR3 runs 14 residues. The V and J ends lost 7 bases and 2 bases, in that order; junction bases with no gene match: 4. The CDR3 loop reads CASKDRATYNEQFF. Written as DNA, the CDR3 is TGTGCCAGCAAGGACAGGGCAACCTACAATGAGCAGTTCTTC.

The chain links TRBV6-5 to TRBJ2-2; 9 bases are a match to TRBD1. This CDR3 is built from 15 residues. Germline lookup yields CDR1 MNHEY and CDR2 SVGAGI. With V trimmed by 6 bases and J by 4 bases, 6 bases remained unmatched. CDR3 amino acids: CASSTDRGSTGELFF. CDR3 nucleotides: TGTGCCAGCAGCACCGACAGGGGGAGCACCGGGGAGCTGTTTTTT.

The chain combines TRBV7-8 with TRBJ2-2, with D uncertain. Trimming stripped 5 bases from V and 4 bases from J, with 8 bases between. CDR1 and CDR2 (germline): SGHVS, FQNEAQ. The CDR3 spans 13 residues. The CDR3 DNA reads TGTGCCAGCAGCCGTAGCCGCACCGGGGAGCTGTTTTTT. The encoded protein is CASSRSRTGELFF.

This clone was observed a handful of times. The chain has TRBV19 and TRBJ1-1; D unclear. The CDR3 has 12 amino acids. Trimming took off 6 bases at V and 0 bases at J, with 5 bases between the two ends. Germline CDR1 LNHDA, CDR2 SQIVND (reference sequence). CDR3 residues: CASREVNTEAFF. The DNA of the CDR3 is TGTGCCAGTAGAGAGGTGAACACTGAAGCTTTCTTT.

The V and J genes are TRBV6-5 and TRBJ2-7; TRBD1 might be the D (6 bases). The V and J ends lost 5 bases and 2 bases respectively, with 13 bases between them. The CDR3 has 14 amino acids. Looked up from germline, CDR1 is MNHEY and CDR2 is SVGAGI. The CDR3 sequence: CASSPRQVTYEQYF. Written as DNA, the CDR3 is TGTGCCAGCAGTCCCCGACAGGTTACCTACGAGCAGTACTTC.

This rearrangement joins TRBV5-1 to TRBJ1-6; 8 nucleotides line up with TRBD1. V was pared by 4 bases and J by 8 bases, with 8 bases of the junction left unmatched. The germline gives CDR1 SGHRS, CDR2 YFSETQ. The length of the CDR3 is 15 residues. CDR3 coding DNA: TGCGCCAGCAGCGTCGGACAGGGTTTGGATTCACCCCTCCACTTT. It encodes CASSVGQGLDSPLHF.

CDR3 nucleotide sequence: TGTGCCAGCAGCCACCGGACAGGGTCAGTGACAGATACGCAGTATTTT. Amino acid sequence: CASSHRTGSVTDTQYF. This chain uses TRBV4-2 with TRBJ2-3; 8 bases are shared with TRBD1. The V and J ends lost 3 bases and 3 bases, in that order; junction bases with no gene match: 8. This CDR3 is 16 amino acids long. In germline, CDR1 is LGHNA, CDR2 YNFKEQ.

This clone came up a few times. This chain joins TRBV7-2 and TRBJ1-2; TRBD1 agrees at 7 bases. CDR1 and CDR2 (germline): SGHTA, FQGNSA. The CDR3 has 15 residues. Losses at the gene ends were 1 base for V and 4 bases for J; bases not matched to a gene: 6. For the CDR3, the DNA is TGTGCCAGCAGCTTAGGGACAGGTGGGAGCTATGGCTACACCTTC. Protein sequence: CASSLGTGGSYGYTF.

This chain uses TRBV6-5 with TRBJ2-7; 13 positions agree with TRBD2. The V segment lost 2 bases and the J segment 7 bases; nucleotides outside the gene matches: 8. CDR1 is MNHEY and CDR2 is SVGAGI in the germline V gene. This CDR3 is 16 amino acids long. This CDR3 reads CASSYERTSGRSEQYF. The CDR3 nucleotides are TGTGCCAGCAGTTACGAACGGACTAGCGGGAGAAGTGAGCAGTACTTC.

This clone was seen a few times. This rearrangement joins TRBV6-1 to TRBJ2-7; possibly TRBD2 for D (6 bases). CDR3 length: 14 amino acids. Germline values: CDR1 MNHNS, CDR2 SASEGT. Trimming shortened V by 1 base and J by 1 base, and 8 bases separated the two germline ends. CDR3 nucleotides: TGTGCCAGCAGTGAAGGAGGGACTTCCTACGAGCAGTACTTC. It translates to CASSEGGTSYEQYF.

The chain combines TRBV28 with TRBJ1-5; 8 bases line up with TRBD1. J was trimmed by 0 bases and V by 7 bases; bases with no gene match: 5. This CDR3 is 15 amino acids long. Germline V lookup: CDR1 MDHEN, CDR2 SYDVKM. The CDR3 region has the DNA TGTGCCAGCACTGGGACAGGCTATAGCAATCAGCCCCAGCATTTT. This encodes CASTGTGYSNQPQHF.

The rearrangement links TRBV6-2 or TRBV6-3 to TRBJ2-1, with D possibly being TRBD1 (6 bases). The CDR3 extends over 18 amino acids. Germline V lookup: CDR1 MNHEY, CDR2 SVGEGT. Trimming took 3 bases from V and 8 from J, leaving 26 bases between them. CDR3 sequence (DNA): TGTGCCAGCAGTTATTCGACAGGAGCAAAACCCACTCCTCATGAGCAGTTCTTC. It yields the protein CASSYSTGAKPTPHEQFF.

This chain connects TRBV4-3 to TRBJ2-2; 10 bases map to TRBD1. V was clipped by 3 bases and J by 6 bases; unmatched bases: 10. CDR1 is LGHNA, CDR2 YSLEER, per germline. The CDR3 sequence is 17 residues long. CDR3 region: CASSQRQGARVSGELFF. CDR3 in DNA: TGCGCCAGCAGCCAGCGACAGGGGGCGCGAGTTTCCGGGGAGCTGTTTTTT.

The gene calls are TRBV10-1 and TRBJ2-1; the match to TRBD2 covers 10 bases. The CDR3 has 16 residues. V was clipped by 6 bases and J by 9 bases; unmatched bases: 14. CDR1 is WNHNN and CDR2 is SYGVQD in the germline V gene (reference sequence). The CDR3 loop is CASSHFTSGVGGEQFF. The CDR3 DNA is TGCGCCAGCAGCCACTTCACTAGCGGGGTTGGCGGTGAGCAGTTCTTC.

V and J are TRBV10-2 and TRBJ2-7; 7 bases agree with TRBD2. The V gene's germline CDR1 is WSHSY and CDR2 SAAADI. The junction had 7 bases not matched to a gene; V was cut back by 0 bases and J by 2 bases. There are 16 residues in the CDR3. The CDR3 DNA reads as TGCGCCAGCAGTGAGTCTATCGGGCGGGAGACCTACGAGCAGTACTTC. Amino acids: CASSESIGRETYEQYF.

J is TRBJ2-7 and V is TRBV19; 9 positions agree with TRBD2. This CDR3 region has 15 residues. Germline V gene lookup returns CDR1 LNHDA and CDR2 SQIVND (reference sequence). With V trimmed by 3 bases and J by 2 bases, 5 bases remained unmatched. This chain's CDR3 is CASSMVSGRPYEQYF. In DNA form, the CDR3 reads TGTGCCAGTAGTATGGTCAGCGGGAGGCCCTACGAGCAGTACTTC.

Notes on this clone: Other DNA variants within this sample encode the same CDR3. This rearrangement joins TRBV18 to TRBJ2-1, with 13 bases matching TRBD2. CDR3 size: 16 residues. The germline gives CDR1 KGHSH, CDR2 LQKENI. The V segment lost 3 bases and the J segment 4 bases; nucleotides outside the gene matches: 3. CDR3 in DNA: TGTGCCAGCTCACCCTGGACTAGCGGGAGTTACAATGAGCAGTTCTTC. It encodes CASSPWTSGSYNEQFF.

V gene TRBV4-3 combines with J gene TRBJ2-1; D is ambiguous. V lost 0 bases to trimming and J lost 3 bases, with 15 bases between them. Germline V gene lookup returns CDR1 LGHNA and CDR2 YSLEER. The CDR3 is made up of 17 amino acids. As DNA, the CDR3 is TGCGCCAGCAGCCAAGATCCATCGCAGACTGGCTACAATGAGCAGTTCTTC. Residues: CASSQDPSQTGYNEQFF.

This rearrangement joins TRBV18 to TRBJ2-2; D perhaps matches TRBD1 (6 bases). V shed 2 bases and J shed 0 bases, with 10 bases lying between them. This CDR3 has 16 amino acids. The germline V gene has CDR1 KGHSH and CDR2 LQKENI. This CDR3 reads CASSPKTGTNTGELFF. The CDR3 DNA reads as TGTGCCAGCTCACCAAAAACAGGGACGAACACCGGGGAGCTGTTTTTT.

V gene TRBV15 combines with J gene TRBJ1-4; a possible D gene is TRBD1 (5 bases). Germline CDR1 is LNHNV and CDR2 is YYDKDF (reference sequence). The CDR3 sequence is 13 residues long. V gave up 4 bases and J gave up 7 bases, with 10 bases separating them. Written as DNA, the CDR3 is TGTGCCACCAGCAAGACAAGGGGTGAAAAACTGTTTTTT. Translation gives CATSKTRGEKLFF.

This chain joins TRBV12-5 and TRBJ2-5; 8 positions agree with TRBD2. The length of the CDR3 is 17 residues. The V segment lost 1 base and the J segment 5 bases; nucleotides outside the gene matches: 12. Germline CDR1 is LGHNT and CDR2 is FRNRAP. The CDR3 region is CASGLGTGGASGETQYF. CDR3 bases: TGTGCTAGTGGTTTGGGAACCGGGGGGGCCTCGGGTGAGACCCAGTACTTC.

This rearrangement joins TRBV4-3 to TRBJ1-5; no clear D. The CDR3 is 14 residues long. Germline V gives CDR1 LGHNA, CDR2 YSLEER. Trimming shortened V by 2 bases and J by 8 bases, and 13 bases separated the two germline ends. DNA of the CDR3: TGCGCCAGCAGCCAAAACATCATTGGTGAGCCCCAGCATTTT. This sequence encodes CASSQNIIGEPQHF.